A selection of T cell receptor beta chains follows, all from one sample in a study of cytomegalovirus exposure and HLA in healthy donors. Libraries were prepared by immunoSEQ multiplex PCR; TCRdb keeps only in-frame clonotypes and omits some of them. The top ten hold 6% to 9.5% of the sample, which has under 90,000 clones, roughly two thirds seen once. Sequencing input: PBMCs. These receptor sequences come from a man aged 35 to 55 in good health and CMV-seropositive. Each CDR3 is given with its conserved first and last residue. D genes are given only for firm matches. A clone size is listed for some rows: how often the clone was seen (once, few, many), or a class if it is expanded.

V: TRBV28
D: TRBD2
size: few
J: TRBJ2-1
CDR3: CASLASGGGVGYNEQFF
DNA: TGTGCCAGCCTAGCTAGCGGCGGGGGGGTGGGGTACAATGAGCAGTTCTTC

V: TRBV29-1
D: .
size: few
J: TRBJ1-1
CDR3: CSVSGQLNTEAFF
DNA: TGCAGCGTTTCTGGGCAGTTGAACACTGAAGCTTTCTTT

V: TRBV28
D: .
size: few
J: TRBJ1-1
CDR3: CASSFHHSGVTEAFF
DNA: TGTGCCAGCAGCTTCCATCACTCAGGGGTAACTGAAGCTTTCTTT

V: TRBV14
D: .
size: .
J: TRBJ2-7
CDR3: CASSQDREHEQYF
DNA: TGTGCCAGCAGCCAAGACAGGGAACACGAGCAGTACTTC

V: TRBV10-3
D: .
size: .
J: TRBJ2-5
CDR3: CAISESGGQRVTFQETQYF
DNA: TGTGCCATCAGTGAGTCAGGGGGTCAGCGCGTCACATTCCAAGAGACCCAGTACTTC

V: TRBV28
D: .
size: .
J: TRBJ2-5
CDR3: CASSFEGVQTQYF
DNA: TGTGCCAGCAGTTTCGAGGGGGTACAGACCCAGTACTTC

V: TRBV5-1
D: .
size: .
J: TRBJ1-4
CDR3: CASRSGLPPVNEKLFF
DNA: TGCGCCAGCAGATCGGGACTCCCGCCCGTTAATGAAAAACTGTTTTTT

V: TRBV27
D: .
size: few
J: TRBJ2-7
CDR3: CASSSLGGGSSYEQYF
DNA: TGTGCCAGCAGTTCTTTGGGTGGGGGGAGCTCCTACGAGCAGTACTTC

V: TRBV11-3
D: TRBD2
size: once
J: TRBJ2-1
CDR3: CASSAYGGTNEQFF
DNA: TGTGCCAGCAGCGCATACGGGGGGACTAATGAGCAGTTCTTC

V: TRBV9
D: TRBD2
size: .
J: TRBJ2-2
CDR3: CASSGHLAGGTGELFF
DNA: TGTGCCAGCAGCGGCCATCTAGCGGGGGGCACCGGGGAGCTGTTTTTT

V: TRBV5-1
D: TRBD2
size: .
J: TRBJ2-1
CDR3: CASSLAGTSNEQFF
DNA: TGCGCCAGCAGCTTGGCCGGGACTAGCAATGAGCAGTTCTTC

V: TRBV5-1
D: TRBD1
size: .
J: TRBJ2-4
CDR3: CASSLAWGTGEIQYF
DNA: TGCGCCAGCAGCTTGGCGTGGGGGACAGGGGAAATTCAGTACTTC

V: TRBV4-3
D: .
size: few
J: TRBJ1-2
CDR3: CASSQAPGYGYTF
DNA: TGCGCCAGCAGCCAGGCCCCTGGCTATGGCTACACCTTC

V: TRBV5-1
D: .
size: .
J: TRBJ2-5
CDR3: CASSLEEAAGETQYF
DNA: TGCGCCAGCAGCTTGGAAGAGGCGGCGGGGGAGACCCAGTACTTC

V: TRBV29-1
D: .
size: .
J: TRBJ2-7
CDR3: CSAQGASGTGEQYF
DNA: TGCAGCGCCCAGGGGGCTAGCGGGACGGGCGAGCAGTACTTC

V: TRBV29-1
D: .
size: .
J: TRBJ1-2
CDR3: CSVEDTAAGYTF
DNA: TGCAGCGTTGAAGATACGGCGGCGGGCTACACCTTC

V: TRBV7-3
D: TRBD1
size: .
J: TRBJ1-6
CDR3: CASSLDRGGTNSPLHF
DNA: TGTGCCAGCAGCCTCGACAGGGGGGGGACTAATTCACCCCTCCACTTT

V: TRBV14
D: TRBD2
size: .
J: TRBJ2-2
CDR3: CASSQVRGGTGELFF
DNA: TGTGCCAGCAGCCAAGTTCGCGGGGGGACCGGGGAGCTGTTTTTT

V: TRBV10-3
D: TRBD1
size: many
J: TRBJ1-2
CDR3: CAIRTGTDGGYTF
DNA: TGTGCCATCAGGACCGGGACAGATGGTGGCTACACCTTC

V: TRBV15
D: .
size: .
J: TRBJ2-5
CDR3: CATSRIGPGEKYF
DNA: TGTGCCACCAGCAGAATTGGTCCGGGAGAAAAGTACTTC

V: TRBV7-2
D: TRBD1
size: .
J: TRBJ1-6
CDR3: CASSHPRDRAQNSPLHF
DNA: TGTGCCAGCAGCCACCCCCGGGACAGGGCACAAAATTCACCCCTCCACTTT

V: TRBV5-1
D: .
size: .
J: TRBJ2-7
CDR3: CASSFGGGPTSYEQYF
DNA: TGCGCCAGCAGCTTCGGCGGGGGCCCAACCTCCTACGAGCAGTACTTC

V: TRBV13
D: .
size: .
J: TRBJ2-7
CDR3: CASSSLEGYEQYF
DNA: TGTGCCAGCAGCTCCCTGGAGGGGTACGAGCAGTACTTC

V: TRBV18
D: .
size: once
J: TRBJ2-7
CDR3: CASSPPGRGTYEQYF
DNA: TGTGCCAGCTCACCACCAGGGCGGGGAACCTACGAGCAGTACTTC

V: TRBV30
D: TRBD2
size: few
J: TRBJ2-7
CDR3: CAWMTSGGYEQYF
DNA: TGTGCCTGGATGACTAGCGGGGGCTACGAGCAGTACTTC

V: TRBV19
D: TRBD1
size: once
J: TRBJ2-7
CDR3: CASSTRTGGFEQYF
DNA: TGTGCCAGTAGTACGAGGACAGGGGGCTTCGAGCAGTACTTC

V: TRBV28
D: TRBD2
size: few
J: TRBJ2-3
CDR3: CASRHTSGSTDTQYF
DNA: TGTGCCAGCAGACACACTAGCGGTAGCACAGATACGCAGTATTTT

V: TRBV5-1
D: TRBD2
size: .
J: TRBJ2-5
CDR3: CASSAGLEETQYF
DNA: TGCGCCAGCAGCGCGGGACTAGAAGAGACCCAGTACTTC

V: TRBV27
D: .
size: few
J: TRBJ2-5
CDR3: CASSRARQETQYF
DNA: TGTGCCAGCAGCAGGGCCCGGCAAGAGACCCAGTACTTC

V: TRBV7-3
D: .
size: once
J: TRBJ2-3
CDR3: CASSLLDTTDTQYF
DNA: TGTGCCAGCAGCTTATTGGACACCACAGATACGCAGTATTTT

V: TRBV6-6
D: TRBD2
size: .
J: TRBJ2-1
CDR3: CASSYSGAGGDEQFF
DNA: TGTGCCAGCAGTTACTCAGGAGCGGGGGGTGATGAGCAGTTCTTC

V: TRBV2
D: .
size: .
J: TRBJ1-2
CDR3: CASSAVSRNYGYTF
DNA: TGTGCCAGCAGTGCGGTTTCGAGAAACTATGGCTACACCTTC

V: TRBV28
D: TRBD1
size: .
J: TRBJ2-7
CDR3: CASSSHPTGAASEQYF
DNA: TGTGCCAGCAGTTCCCACCCGACAGGGGCCGCGTCGGAGCAGTACTTC

V: TRBV7-6
D: TRBD1
size: .
J: TRBJ2-5
CDR3: CASSLERDRPGETQYF
DNA: TGTGCCAGCAGCTTAGAAAGGGACAGGCCTGGGGAGACCCAGTACTTC

V: TRBV27
D: .
size: .
J: TRBJ1-2
CDR3: CASSNPTSGYTF
DNA: TGTGCCAGCAGTAACCCCACTAGCGGCTACACCTTC

V: TRBV2
D: TRBD2
size: .
J: TRBJ2-1
CDR3: CASTGSGGPYNEQFF
DNA: TGTGCCAGCACTGGCAGCGGGGGTCCCTACAATGAGCAGTTCTTC

V: TRBV4-1
D: .
size: .
J: TRBJ1-4
CDR3: CASSQDGAGEKLFF
DNA: TGCGCCAGCAGCCAAGATGGGGCGGGAGAAAAACTGTTTTTT

V: TRBV11-3
D: .
size: .
J: TRBJ2-3
CDR3: CASSLDWAGGAQYF
DNA: TGTGCCAGCAGCTTAGATTGGGCCGGGGGTGCGCAGTATTTT

V: TRBV29-1
D: .
size: .
J: TRBJ1-1
CDR3: CSGAGMNTEAFF
DNA: TGCAGCGGGGCAGGGATGAACACTGAAGCTTTCTTT

V: TRBV5-6
D: .
size: .
J: TRBJ1-1
CDR3: CASSLRGTEAFF
DNA: TGTGCCAGCAGCTTGAGAGGGACTGAAGCTTTCTTT

V: TRBV29-1
D: .
size: few
J: TRBJ1-4
CDR3: CSVMLSGRLFF
DNA: TGCAGCGTCATGCTCTCGGGGAGGCTGTTTTTT

V: TRBV28
D: .
size: .
J: TRBJ2-7
CDR3: CASSPQGSLSYEQYF
DNA: TGTGCCAGCAGTCCCCAGGGCAGCCTCTCCTACGAGCAGTACTTC

V: TRBV30
D: TRBD1
size: .
J: TRBJ1-1
CDR3: CAWSPGGTDTEAFF
DNA: TGTGCCTGGAGCCCAGGGGGGACAGACACTGAAGCTTTCTTT

V: TRBV6-5
D: .
size: few
J: TRBJ1-4
CDR3: CASSLLRTANEKLFF
DNA: TGTGCCAGCAGTTTACTCCGGACAGCAAATGAAAAACTGTTTTTT

V: TRBV9
D: TRBD1
size: .
J: TRBJ1-2
CDR3: CASSETGQAPGYGYTF
DNA: TGTGCCAGCAGCGAGACGGGACAGGCCCCGGGGTATGGCTACACCTTC